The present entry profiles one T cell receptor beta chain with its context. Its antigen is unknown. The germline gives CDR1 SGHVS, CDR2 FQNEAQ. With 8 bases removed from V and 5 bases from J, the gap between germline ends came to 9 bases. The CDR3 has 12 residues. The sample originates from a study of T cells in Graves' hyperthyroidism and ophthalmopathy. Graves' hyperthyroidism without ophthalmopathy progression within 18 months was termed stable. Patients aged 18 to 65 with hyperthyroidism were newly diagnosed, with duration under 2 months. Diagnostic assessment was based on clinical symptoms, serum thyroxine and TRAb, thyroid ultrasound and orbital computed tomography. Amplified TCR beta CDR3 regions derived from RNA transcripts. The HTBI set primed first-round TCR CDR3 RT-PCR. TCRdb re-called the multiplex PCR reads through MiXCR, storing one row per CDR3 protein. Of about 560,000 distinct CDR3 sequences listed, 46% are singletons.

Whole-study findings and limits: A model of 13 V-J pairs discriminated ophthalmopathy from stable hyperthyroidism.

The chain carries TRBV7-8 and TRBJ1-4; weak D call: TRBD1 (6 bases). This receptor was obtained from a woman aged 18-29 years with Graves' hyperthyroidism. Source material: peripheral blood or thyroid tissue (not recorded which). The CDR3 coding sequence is TGTGCCAGCGTTACAGGGAATGAAAAACTGTTTTTT. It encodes CASVTGNEKLFF.